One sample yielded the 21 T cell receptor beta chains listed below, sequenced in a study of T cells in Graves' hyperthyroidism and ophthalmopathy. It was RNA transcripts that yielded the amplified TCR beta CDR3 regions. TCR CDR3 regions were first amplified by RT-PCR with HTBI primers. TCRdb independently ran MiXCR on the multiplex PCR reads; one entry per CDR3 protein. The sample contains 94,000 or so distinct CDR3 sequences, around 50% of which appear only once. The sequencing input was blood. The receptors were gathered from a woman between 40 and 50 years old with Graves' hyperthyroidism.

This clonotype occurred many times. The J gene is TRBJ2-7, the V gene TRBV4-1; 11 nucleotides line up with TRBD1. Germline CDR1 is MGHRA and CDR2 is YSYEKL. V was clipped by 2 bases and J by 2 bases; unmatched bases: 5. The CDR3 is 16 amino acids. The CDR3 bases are TGCGCCAGCAGCCAACCTGGACAGGGGGCACCCTACGAGCAGTACTTC. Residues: CASSQPGQGAPYEQYF.

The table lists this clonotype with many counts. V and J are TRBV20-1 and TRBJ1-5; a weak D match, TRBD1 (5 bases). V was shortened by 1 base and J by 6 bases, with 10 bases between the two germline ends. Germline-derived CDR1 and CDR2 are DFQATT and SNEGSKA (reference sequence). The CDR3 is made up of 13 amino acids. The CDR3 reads CSARGAGSQPQHF. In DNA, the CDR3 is TGCAGTGCTAGAGGGGCAGGGAGTCAGCCCCAGCATTTT.

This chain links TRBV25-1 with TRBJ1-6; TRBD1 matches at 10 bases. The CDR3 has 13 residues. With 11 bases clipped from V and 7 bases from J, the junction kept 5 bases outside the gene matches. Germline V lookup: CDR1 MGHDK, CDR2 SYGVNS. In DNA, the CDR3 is TGTGCCGCGGGACAGGGGACAAATTCACCCCTCCACTTT. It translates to CAAGQGTNSPLHF.

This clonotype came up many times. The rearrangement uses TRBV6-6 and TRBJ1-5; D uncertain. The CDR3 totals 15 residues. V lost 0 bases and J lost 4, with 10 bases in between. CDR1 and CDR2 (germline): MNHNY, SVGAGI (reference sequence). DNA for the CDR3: TGTGCCAGCAGTTACTCGAATGCGAAGAATCAGCCCCAGCATTTT. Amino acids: CASSYSNAKNQPQHF.

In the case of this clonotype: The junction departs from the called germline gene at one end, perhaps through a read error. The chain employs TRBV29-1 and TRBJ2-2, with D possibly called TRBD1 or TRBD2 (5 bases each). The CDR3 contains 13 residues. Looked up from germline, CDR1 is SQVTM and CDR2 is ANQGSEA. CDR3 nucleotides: TGCAGCGCTGGGGGTCCGAACACCGGGGAGCTGTCTTTT. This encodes CSAGGPNTGELSF.

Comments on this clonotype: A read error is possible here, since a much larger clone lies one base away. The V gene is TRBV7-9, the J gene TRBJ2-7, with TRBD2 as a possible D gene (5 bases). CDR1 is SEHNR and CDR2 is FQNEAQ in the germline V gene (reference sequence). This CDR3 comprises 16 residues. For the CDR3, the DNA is TGTGCCAGCAGCTTAAGTACGGGGTTCCTCTCCTACGGGCAGTACTTC. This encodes CASSLSTGFLSYGQYF. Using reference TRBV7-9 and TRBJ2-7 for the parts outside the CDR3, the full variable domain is DTGVSQNPRHKITKRGQNVTFRCDPISEHNRLYWYRQTLGQGPEFLTYFQNEAQLEKSRLLSDRFSAERPKGSFSTLEIQRTEQGDSAMYLCASSLSTGFLSYGQYFGPGTRLTVT.

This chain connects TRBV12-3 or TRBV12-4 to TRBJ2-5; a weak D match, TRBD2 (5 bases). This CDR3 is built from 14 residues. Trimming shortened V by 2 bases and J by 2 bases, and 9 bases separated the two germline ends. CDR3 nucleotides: TGTGCCAGCAGTTTAAGCGGCATGCAAGAGACCCAGTACTTC. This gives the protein CASSLSGMQETQYF.

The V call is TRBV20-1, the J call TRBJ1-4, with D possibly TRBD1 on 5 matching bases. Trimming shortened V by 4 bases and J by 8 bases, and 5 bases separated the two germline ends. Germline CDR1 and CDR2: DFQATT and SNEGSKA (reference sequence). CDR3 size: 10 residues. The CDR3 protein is CSATGEKLFF. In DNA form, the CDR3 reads TGCAGTGCTACAGGGGAAAAACTGTTTTTT.

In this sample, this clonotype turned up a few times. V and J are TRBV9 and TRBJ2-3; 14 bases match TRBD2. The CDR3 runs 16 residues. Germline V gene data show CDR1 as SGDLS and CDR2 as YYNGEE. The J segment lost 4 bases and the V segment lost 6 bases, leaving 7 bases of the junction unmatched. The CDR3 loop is CASTGGLAGVSDTQYF. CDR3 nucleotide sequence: TGTGCCAGCACCGGGGGACTAGCGGGAGTCTCAGATACGCAGTATTTT.

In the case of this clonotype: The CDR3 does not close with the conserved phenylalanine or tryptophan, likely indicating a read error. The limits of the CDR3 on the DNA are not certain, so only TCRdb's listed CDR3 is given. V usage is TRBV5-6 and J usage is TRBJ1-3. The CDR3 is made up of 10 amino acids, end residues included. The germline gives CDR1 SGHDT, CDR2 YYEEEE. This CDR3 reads CASSLEGGNT.

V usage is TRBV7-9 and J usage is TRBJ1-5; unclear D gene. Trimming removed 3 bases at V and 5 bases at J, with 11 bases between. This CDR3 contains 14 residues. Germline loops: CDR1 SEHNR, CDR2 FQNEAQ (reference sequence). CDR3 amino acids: CASSLGRNHQPQHF. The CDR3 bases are TGTGCCAGCAGCTTGGGAAGAAACCATCAGCCCCAGCATTTT.

CDR3 nucleotide sequence: TGCGCCAGCAGCCCCCTAGAGACAGAAGAGACCCAGTACTTC. Its translation is CASSPLETEETQYF. The chain has TRBV4-3 and TRBJ2-5; D might be TRBD1 (5 bases). CDR1 and CDR2 (germline): LGHNA, YSLEER. The germline V and J ends were trimmed by 4 bases and 3 bases, with 12 bases remaining between them. The CDR3 has 14 residues.

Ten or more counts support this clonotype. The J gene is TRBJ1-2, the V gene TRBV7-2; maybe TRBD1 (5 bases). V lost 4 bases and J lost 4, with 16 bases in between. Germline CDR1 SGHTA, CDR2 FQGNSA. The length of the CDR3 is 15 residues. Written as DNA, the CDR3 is TGTGCCAGCAGCTCGGGACTCCTGAGGTCCTATGGCTACACCTTC. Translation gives CASSSGLLRSYGYTF.

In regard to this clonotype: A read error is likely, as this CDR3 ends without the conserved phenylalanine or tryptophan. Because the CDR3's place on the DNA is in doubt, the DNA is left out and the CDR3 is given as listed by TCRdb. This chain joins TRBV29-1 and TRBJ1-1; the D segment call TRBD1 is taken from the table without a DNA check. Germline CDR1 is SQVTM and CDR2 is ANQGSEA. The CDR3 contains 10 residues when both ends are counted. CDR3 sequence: CSVAGTGTNS.

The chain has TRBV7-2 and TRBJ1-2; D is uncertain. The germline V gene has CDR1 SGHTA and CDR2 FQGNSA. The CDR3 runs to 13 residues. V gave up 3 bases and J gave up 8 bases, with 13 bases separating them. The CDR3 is CASSFGSGVGYTF. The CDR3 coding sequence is TGTGCCAGCAGCTTCGGGTCCGGGGTCGGCTACACCTTC.

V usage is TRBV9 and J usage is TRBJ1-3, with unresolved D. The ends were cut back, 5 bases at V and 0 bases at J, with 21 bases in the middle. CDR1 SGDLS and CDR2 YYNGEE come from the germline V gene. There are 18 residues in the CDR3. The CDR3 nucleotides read TGTGCCAGCAGTCCCCCCGGGGTACTCTCTTTCTCTGGAAACACCATATATTTT. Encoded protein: CASSPPGVLSFSGNTIYF.

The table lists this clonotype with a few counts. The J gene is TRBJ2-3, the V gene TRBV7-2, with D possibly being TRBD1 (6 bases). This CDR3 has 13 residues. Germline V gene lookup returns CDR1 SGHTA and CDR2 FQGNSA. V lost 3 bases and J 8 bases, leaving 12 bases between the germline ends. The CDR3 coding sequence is TGTGCCAGCAGCTTTCGACAGGAGAGTACGCAGTATTTT. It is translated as CASSFRQESTQYF.

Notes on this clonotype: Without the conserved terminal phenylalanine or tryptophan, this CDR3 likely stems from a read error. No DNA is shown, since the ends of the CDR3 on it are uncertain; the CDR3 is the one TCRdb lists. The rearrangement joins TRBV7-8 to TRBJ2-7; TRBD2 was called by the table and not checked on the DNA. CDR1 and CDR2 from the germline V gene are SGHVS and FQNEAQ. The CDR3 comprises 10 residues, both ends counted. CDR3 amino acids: CASSPTSGPY.

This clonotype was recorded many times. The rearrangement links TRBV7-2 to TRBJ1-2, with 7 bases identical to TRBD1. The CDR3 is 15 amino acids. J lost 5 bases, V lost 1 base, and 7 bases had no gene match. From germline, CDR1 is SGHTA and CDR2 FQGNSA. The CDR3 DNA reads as TGTGCCAGCAGCTTAGAAAGAGGGGGCGTTTATGGCTACACCTTC. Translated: CASSLERGGVYGYTF.

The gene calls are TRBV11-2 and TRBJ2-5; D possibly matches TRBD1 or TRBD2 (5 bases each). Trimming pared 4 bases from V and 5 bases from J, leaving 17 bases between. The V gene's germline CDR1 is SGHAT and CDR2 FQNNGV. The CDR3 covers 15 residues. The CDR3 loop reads CASSSNMGVGETQYF. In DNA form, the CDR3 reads TGTGCCAGCAGCTCGAACATGGGGGTAGGGGAGACCCAGTACTTC.

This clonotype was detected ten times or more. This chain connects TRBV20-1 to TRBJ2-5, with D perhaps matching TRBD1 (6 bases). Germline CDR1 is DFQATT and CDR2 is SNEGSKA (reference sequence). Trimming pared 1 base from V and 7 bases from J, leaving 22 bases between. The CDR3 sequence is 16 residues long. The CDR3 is CSARGPGERSAGTQYF. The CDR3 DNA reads TGCAGTGCTAGAGGCCCAGGGGAGAGGAGCGCTGGGACCCAGTACTTC.